This entry describes one T cell receptor (beta chain). These data come from a study of shared clonotypes between healthy human individuals. V lost 2 bases to trimming and J lost 0 bases, with 12 bases between them. Germline-derived CDR1 and CDR2 are SGHDT and YYEEEE. CDR3 length: 16 amino acids. Repertoires were generated with immunoSEQ multiplex PCR, while TCRdb's copy carries only in-frame clones and drops some. The sample contains about 1 million clones, around 74% of which appear only once. This rearrangement joins TRBV5-6 to TRBJ1-5; D is possibly TRBD1 (5 bases). The specimen was memory CD4+ T cells sorted from blood. Subset noted: CD45RA-negative fraction. The clonotype comes from a man aged 18-30 years in good health. The CDR3, as DNA: TGTGCCAGCAGCTTATGGGGCGCCGGTAGCAATCAGCCCCAGCATTTT. As protein: CASSLWGAGSNQPQHF.